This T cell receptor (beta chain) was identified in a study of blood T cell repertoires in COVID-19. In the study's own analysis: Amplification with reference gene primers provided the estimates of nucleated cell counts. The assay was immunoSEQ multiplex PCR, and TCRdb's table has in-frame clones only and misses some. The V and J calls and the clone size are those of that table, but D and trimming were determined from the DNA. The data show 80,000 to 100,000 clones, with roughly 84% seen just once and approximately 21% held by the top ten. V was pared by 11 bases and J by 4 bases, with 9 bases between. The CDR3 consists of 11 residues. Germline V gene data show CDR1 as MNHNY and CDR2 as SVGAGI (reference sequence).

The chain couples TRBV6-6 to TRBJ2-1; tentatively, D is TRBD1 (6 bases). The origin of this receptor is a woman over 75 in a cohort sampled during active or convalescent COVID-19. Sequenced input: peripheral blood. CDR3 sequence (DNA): TGTGCCGGTGGACAGTACAATGAGCAGTTCTTC. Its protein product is CAGGQYNEQFF.